The 25 T cell receptor beta chains below come from one sample, sequenced in a study of metastatic and nonmetastatic thyroid tumors. Nobody among the patients had been given any treatment before thyroid surgery. MiXCR reprocessed the PCR reads for TCRdb. The sample contains approximately 7,000 clones, less than 45% of which appear only once. Input material: tumor tissue. The receptors derive from a female donor with papillary thyroid cancer or a benign thyroid nodule (not recorded which). Some clones in this sample may be carry-over from other donors' samples.

This clone was seen a few times. The chain couples TRBV6-1 to TRBJ2-2, with D possibly being TRBD2 (5 bases). With 6 bases removed from V and 6 bases from J, the gap between germline ends came to 11 bases. Germline CDR1 MNHNS, CDR2 SASEGT. The CDR3 has 13 amino acids. CDR3 nucleotides: TGTGCCAGCAGGGTGGGAGAGGCCGGGGAGCTGTTTTTT. Translating it yields CASRVGEAGELFF.

This clone counts as medium-sized. This rearrangement joins TRBV5-1 to TRBJ2-2; 7 bases line up with TRBD2. The CDR3 has 17 residues. Germline CDR1 reads SGHRS; CDR2 reads YFSETQ. J gave up 0 bases and V 0 bases, and 5 bases lay outside the gene matches. The CDR3 sequence: CASSLAGSGANTGELFF. The CDR3 DNA is TGCGCCAGCAGCTTGGCCGGGAGCGGGGCGAACACCGGGGAGCTGTTTTTT.

The chain has TRBV20-1 and TRBJ2-7, with D possibly TRBD1 on 6 matching bases. Germline-derived CDR1 and CDR2 are DFQATT and SNEGSKA (reference sequence). The CDR3 covers 18 residues. Trimming left V 0 bases short and J 3 bases short, with 24 bases between. The CDR3 region is CSARDDRTNHPPDYEQYF. The CDR3 coding sequence is TGCAGTGCTAGAGATGACAGGACGAACCACCCACCAGACTACGAGCAGTACTTC.

This clone was found a few times. One junction end disagrees with the germline gene, perhaps due to a read error. The rearrangement joins TRBV6-2 or TRBV6-3 to TRBJ2-1; TRBD2 might be the D (6 bases). Germline loops: CDR1 MNHEY, CDR2 SVGEGT. The CDR3 covers 13 residues. The CDR3 loop is CASNLAPYDEQFF. The CDR3 DNA follows: TGTGCCAGTAACCTAGCGCCCTACGATGAGCAGTTCTTC.

By sample share, this clone is medium-sized (0.01 to 0.1%). The chain links TRBV5-1 to TRBJ1-2; TRBD1 aligns across 7 bases. The CDR3 has 14 residues. Germline V CDR1 and CDR2: SGHRS, YFSETQ. V lost 0 bases and J lost 4; bases outside the gene matches: 3. The CDR3 sequence is CASSLGEGAYGYTF. The CDR3 nucleotides read TGCGCCAGCAGCTTGGGAGAGGGGGCCTATGGCTACACCTTC.

The gene calls are TRBV11-2 and TRBJ2-7; no reliable D call. The CDR3 is 12 amino acids. Trimming pared 5 bases from V and 3 bases from J, leaving 8 bases between. Germline values: CDR1 SGHAT, CDR2 FQNNGV. In DNA, the CDR3 is TGTGCCAGCAGCCAAGAAGGCTACGAGCAGTACTTC. Translation gives CASSQEGYEQYF.

By share, this clone ranks as medium-sized. The J gene is TRBJ1-3, the V gene TRBV14; unclear D gene. CDR3 length equals 13 residues. The germline V gene has CDR1 SGHDN and CDR2 FVKESK. Trimming left V 5 bases short and J 0 bases short, with 5 bases between. This CDR3 is CASSTHSGNTIYF. DNA of the CDR3: TGTGCCAGCAGCACGCACTCTGGAAACACCATATATTTT.

This clone rates as medium-sized (0.01 to 0.1%). V gene TRBV4-1 combines with J gene TRBJ1-1; tentatively, D is TRBD1 (5 bases). V lost 0 bases and J 8 bases, leaving 13 bases between the germline ends. Germline V gene sequence: CDR1 MGHRA, CDR2 YSYEKL. This CDR3 is built from 14 residues. DNA for the CDR3: TGCGCCAGCAGCCAAGATTGGGGGTCGGACGAAGCTTTCTTT. As protein: CASSQDWGSDEAFF.

The chain combines TRBV3-1 with TRBJ2-2, with 9 bases aligning to TRBD2. The CDR3 spans 14 residues. Trimming at V came to 2 bases and at J to 5 bases, leaving 0 bases not matched to a gene. CDR1 is LGHDT, CDR2 YNNKEL, per germline (reference sequence). CDR3 nucleotides: TGTGCCAGCAGCCAACTAGCGGGAACCGGGGAGCTGTTTTTT. This sequence encodes CASSQLAGTGELFF.

This clone has more than one count but fewer than ten. The V call is TRBV20-1, the J call TRBJ1-5; TRBD1 agrees at 7 bases. V shed 0 bases and J 9 bases; nucleotides not matched to a gene: 8. The CDR3 contains 14 residues. The germline V gene encodes CDR1 DFQATT and CDR2 SNEGSKA (reference sequence). Here the CDR3 reads CSARDTGVGGPQHF. In DNA form, the CDR3 reads TGCAGTGCTAGAGATACAGGGGTTGGAGGGCCCCAGCATTTT.

The CDR3 spells CSARDGVHRGGVGYTF. Written as DNA, the CDR3 is TGCAGTGCTAGAGATGGCGTCCACCGGGGAGGGGTCGGCTACACCTTC. This chain links TRBV20-1 with TRBJ1-2; perhaps TRBD1 as D (5 bases). The CDR3 is made up of 16 amino acids. Germline V gene lookup returns CDR1 DFQATT and CDR2 SNEGSKA (reference sequence). V was cut by 0 bases and J by 8 bases, with 22 bases left in between.

The rearrangement uses TRBV27 and TRBJ2-2, with D possibly being TRBD2 (7 bases). Germline V gene lookup returns CDR1 MNHEY and CDR2 SMNVEV (reference sequence). There are 18 residues in the CDR3. V gave up 5 bases and J gave up 1 base, with 20 bases separating them. This CDR3 reads CASSEGGPGTLNTGELFF. The CDR3 DNA follows: TGTGCCAGCAGTGAGGGGGGGCCCGGGACTTTGAACACCGGGGAGCTGTTTTTT.

This clone is categorized as medium-sized (0.01 to 0.1%). This chain connects TRBV12-3 or TRBV12-4 to TRBJ2-3, with D perhaps TRBD2 (7 bases). V was clipped by 9 bases and J by 6 bases, with 22 bases between them. The CDR3 covers 15 residues. CDR3 amino acids: CASSGRVAQGDTQYF. As DNA, the CDR3 is TGTGCCAGTAGTGGGAGGGTCGCGCAGGGGGATACGCAGTATTTT.

V usage is TRBV9 and J usage is TRBJ2-1; 7 nucleotides line up with TRBD2. V was pared by 0 bases and J by 2 bases, with 8 bases of the junction left unmatched. Germline lookup yields CDR1 SGDLS and CDR2 YYNGEE. The CDR3 has 17 residues. The CDR3 nucleotides are TGTGCCAGCAGCGTAGGAGGAGCTAGCGGCGCCTACAATGAGCAGTTCTTC. It is translated as CASSVGGASGAYNEQFF.

The chain joins TRBV6-6 to TRBJ1-1; D ambiguous. Germline V CDR1 and CDR2: MNHNY, SVGAGI (reference sequence). CDR3 length equals 13 residues. Trimming cost V 2 bases and J 10 bases, with 14 bases left between them. CDR3 bases: TGTGCCAGCAGTTACGCGGGATTGATCGGAGCTTTCTTT. The encoded protein is CASSYAGLIGAFF.

This rearrangement joins TRBV30 to TRBJ1-3; D is unresolved. The germline V gene has CDR1 GTSNPN and CDR2 SVGIG (reference sequence). CDR3 size: 15 residues. V lost 6 bases and J lost 4, with 19 bases in between. The CDR3 loop reads CACRATWNIGNTIYF. CDR3 nucleotide sequence: TGTGCCTGTAGAGCCACATGGAATATAGGAAACACCATATATTTT.

Note on this clone: This may be a read error: a much more frequent sequence differs by one nucleotide. J is TRBJ2-3 and V is TRBV6-1, with TRBD1 matching 8 bases. V shed 4 bases, J shed 4 bases, and the junction held 7 bases outside the gene matches. Germline V gene sequence: CDR1 MNHNS, CDR2 SASEGT. There are 15 residues in the CDR3. The CDR3, as DNA: TGTGCCAGCAGTGGACAGGGGTTTTCCGCAGATACGCAGTATTTT. Its protein product is CASSGQGFSADTQYF.

This clone has only a few counts. One end of the junction is discordant with germline, which a read error may explain. The chain employs TRBV6-2 or TRBV6-3 and TRBJ2-3; 7 positions agree with TRBD2. Germline V gene sequence: CDR1 MNHEY, CDR2 SVGEGT. The CDR3 consists of 15 residues. In DNA, the CDR3 is TGTGCCAGCGCGAGTGGGACTATCGACACATATACGCAGTATTTT. Residues: CASASGTIDTYTQYF.

The chain carries TRBV6-4 and TRBJ2-1; unclear D gene. CDR3 size: 15 residues. V was pared by 3 bases and J by 3 bases, with 12 bases between. Germline V gene lookup returns CDR1 MRHNA and CDR2 SNTAGT. The CDR3 bases are TGTGCCAGCAGTGAATCGGAGTATCGCTACAATGAGCAGTTCTTC. This sequence encodes CASSESEYRYNEQFF.

The genes are TRBV20-1 and TRBJ2-1, with 15 bases lining up with TRBD2. V dropped 4 bases and J dropped 8; count of bases not matched to a gene: 9. The CDR3 has 16 amino acids. CDR1 is DFQATT and CDR2 is SNEGSKA in the germline V gene (reference sequence). CDR3 sequence: CSAMRTSGRVNHEQFF. CDR3 nucleotides: TGCAGTGCTATGAGGACTAGCGGGAGGGTAAACCATGAGCAGTTCTTC.

This clone was recorded a few times. One end of the junction fails to match germline, which may point to a read error. This sequence joins TRBV7-9 and TRBJ2-7; D gene unclear. The CDR3 is 12 amino acids. CDR1 and CDR2 (germline): SEHNR, FQNEAQ (reference sequence). Here the CDR3 reads CASHNDSYEPYF. CDR3 DNA sequence: TGTGCCAGCCATAATGACTCCTACGAGCCGTACTTC.

The V gene is TRBV13, the J gene TRBJ2-3; D unclear. V shed 3 bases and J shed 5 bases, with 9 bases lying between them. Per the germline V gene, CDR1 is PRHDT and CDR2 is FYEKMQ (reference sequence). The CDR3 spans 13 residues. CDR3 DNA sequence: TGTGCCAGCAGCTTTGGAGAAGTAGATACGCAGTATTTT. It codes for CASSFGEVDTQYF.

This clone turned up a few times. CDR3 sequence reads: CASKRAGGRYEQYF. The CDR3 coding sequence is TGTGCCAGCAAGAGAGCGGGAGGTCGCTACGAGCAGTACTTC. V gene TRBV28 combines with J gene TRBJ2-7; TRBD2 agrees at 9 bases. J gave up 3 bases and V 7 bases, and 7 bases lay outside the gene matches. In germline, CDR1 is MDHEN, CDR2 SYDVKM. The CDR3 is 14 amino acids.

The chain has TRBV7-2 and TRBJ1-2; TRBD1 might be the D (5 bases). The CDR3 extends over 14 amino acids. Looked up from germline, CDR1 is SGHTA and CDR2 is FQGNSA. V gave up 5 bases and J gave up 5 bases, with 15 bases separating them. The CDR3 loop is CASSQGDRKYGYTF. CDR3 DNA: TGTGCCAGCAGCCAAGGCGACAGAAAGTATGGCTACACCTTC.

At least ten counts were recorded for this clone. The CDR3 sequence is CASSLGDRAPYNEQFF. The DNA of the CDR3 is TGTGCCAGCAGCTTAGGGGACAGGGCCCCCTACAATGAGCAGTTCTTC. The chain carries TRBV7-8 and TRBJ2-1; 9 bases are a match to TRBD1. The CDR3 length is 16 residues. From germline, CDR1 is SGHVS and CDR2 FQNEAQ. The V and J ends lost 1 base and 2 bases, in that order; junction bases with no gene match: 3. The full variable domain, completed using reference TRBV7-8 and TRBJ2-1, is GAGVSQSPRYKVAKRGQDVALRCDPISGHVSLFWYQQALGQGPEFLTYFQNEAQLDKSGLPSDRFFAERPEGSVSTLKIQRTQQEDSAVYLCASSLGDRAPYNEQFFGPGTRLTVL.